This T cell receptor (beta chain) is drawn from a study of prognosis after radiotherapy for stage I lung cancer. As for the study in general: More than twelve patients had newly diagnosed primary stage I lung tumors, and about 5 had oligometastatic NSCLC after surgical resection of the primary tumor.

The study amplified the TCR beta CDR3 region from genomic DNA. This amplification was carried out by two rounds of multiplex PCR. The first round of PCR was done with primers that matched each TRBV and TRBJ gene. TCRdb independently ran MiXCR on the multiplex PCR reads; one entry per CDR3 protein. The sample has under 75,000 distinct CDR3 sequences; about 25% are singletons. After removal of 2 bases from V and 5 bases from J, the junction contained 11 bases not matched to a gene. This CDR3 region has 18 residues. Per germline, CDR1 MNHEY and CDR2 SVGAGI. This clonotype has ten or more counts. V is TRBV6-5 and J is TRBJ2-5; TRBD2 aligns across 13 bases. The sequence derives from a donor older than 45 with non-small cell lung cancer. The starting material was PBMCs, obtained before or after stereotactic body radiation therapy (not recorded which). Here the CDR3 DNA reads TGTGCCAGCAGTTACCCGGCCGGGACTAGCGGGGAGGGGGAGACCCAGTACTTC. Protein product: CASSYPAGTSGEGETQYF.